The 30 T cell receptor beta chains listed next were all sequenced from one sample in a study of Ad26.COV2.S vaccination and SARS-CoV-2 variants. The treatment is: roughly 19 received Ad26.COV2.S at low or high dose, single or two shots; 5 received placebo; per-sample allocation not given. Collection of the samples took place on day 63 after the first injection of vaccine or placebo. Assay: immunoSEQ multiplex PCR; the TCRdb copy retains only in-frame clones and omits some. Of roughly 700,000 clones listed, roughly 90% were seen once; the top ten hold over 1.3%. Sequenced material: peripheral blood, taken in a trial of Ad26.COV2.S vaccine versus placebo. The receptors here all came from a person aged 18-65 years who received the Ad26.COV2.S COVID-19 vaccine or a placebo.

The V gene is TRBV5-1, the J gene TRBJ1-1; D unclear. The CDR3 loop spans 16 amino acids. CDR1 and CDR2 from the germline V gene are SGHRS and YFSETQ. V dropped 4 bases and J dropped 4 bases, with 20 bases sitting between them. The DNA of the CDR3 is TGCGCCAGCAGCGCGAGATCTGGACTGTTCGGCACTGAAGCTTTCTTT. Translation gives CASSARSGLFGTEAFF.

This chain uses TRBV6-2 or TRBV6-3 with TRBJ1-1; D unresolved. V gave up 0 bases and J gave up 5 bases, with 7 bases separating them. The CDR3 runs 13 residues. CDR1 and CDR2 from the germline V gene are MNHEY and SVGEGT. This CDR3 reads CASSYSWRTEAFF. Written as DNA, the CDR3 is TGTGCCAGCAGTTACTCGTGGCGAACTGAAGCTTTCTTT.

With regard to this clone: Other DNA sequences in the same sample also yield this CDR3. In DNA, the CDR3 is TGTGCCAGCAGCGTAGGGACATTTAACTATGGCTACACCTTC. Translating gives CASSVGTFNYGYTF. The rearrangement joins TRBV9 to TRBJ1-2; tentative D call: TRBD1 (5 bases). Germline V gives CDR1 SGDLS, CDR2 YYNGEE. Trimming pared 0 bases from V and 1 base from J, leaving 7 bases between. The CDR3 covers 14 residues.

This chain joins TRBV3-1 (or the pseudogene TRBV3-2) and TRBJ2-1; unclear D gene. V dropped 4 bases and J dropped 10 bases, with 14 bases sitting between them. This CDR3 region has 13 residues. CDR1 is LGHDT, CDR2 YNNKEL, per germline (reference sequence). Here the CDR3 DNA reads TGTGCCAGCAGCCCGGTGATGGAGCGCGAGCAGTTCTTC. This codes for CASSPVMEREQFF.

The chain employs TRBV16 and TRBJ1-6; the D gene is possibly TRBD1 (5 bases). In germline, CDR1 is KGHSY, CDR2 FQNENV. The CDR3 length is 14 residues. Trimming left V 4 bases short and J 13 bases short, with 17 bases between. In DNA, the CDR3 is TGTGCCAGCAGCCCTTCCGGGACCCTACCTCCCCTCCACTTT. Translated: CASSPSGTLPPLHF.

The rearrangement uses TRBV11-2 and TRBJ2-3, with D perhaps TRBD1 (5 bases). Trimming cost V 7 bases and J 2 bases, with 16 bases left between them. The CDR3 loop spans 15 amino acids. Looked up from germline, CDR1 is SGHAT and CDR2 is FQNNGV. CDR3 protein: CASIWSGSLTDTQYF. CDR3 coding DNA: TGTGCCAGCATCTGGTCAGGGTCCCTCACAGATACGCAGTATTTT.

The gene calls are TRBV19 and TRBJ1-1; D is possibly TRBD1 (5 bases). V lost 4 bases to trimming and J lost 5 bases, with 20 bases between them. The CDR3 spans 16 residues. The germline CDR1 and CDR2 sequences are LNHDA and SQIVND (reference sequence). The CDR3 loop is CASSTTGGREGTEAFF. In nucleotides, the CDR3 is TGTGCCAGTAGTACAACGGGCGGCAGGGAAGGGACTGAAGCTTTCTTT.

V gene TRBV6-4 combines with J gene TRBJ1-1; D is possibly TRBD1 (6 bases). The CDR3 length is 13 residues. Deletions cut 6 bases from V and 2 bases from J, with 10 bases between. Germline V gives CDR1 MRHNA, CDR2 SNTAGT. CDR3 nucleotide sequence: TGTGCCAGCAGCACACAGGGCAACACTGAAGCTTTCTTT. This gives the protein CASSTQGNTEAFF.

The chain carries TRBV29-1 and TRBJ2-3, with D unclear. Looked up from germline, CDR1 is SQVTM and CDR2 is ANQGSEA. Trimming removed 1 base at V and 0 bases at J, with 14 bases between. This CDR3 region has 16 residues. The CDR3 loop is CSVEGIEWGSTDTQYF. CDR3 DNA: TGCAGCGTTGAAGGGATAGAGTGGGGTAGCACAGATACGCAGTATTTT.

DNA for the CDR3: TGTGCCAGCAGCCCCATGGGGGCGGAGACCCAGTACTTC. Translation: CASSPMGAETQYF. This chain connects TRBV3-1 (or the pseudogene TRBV3-2) to TRBJ2-5, with a possible D match to TRBD1 (6 bases). Germline values: CDR1 LGHDT, CDR2 YNNKEL (reference sequence). Trimming took 4 bases from V and 5 from J, leaving 11 bases between them. The CDR3 loop spans 13 amino acids.

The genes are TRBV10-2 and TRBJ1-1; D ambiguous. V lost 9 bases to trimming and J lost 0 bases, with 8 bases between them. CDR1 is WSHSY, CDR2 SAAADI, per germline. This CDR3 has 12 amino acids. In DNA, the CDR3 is TGCGCCAGTGGACGGTTGAACACTGAAGCTTTCTTT. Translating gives CASGRLNTEAFF.

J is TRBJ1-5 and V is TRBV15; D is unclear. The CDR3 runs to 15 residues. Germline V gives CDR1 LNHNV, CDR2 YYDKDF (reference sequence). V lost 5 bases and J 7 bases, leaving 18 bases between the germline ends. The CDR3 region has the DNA TGTGCCACCAGCGCACTACAATCCCTCGGGCAGCCCCAGCATTTT. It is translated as CATSALQSLGQPQHF. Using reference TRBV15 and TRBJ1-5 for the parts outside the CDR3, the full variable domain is DAMVIQNPRYQVTQFGKPVTLSCSQTLNHNVMYWYQQKSSQAPKLLFHYYDKDFNNEADTPDNFQSRRPNTSFCFLDIRSPGLGDTAMYLCATSALQSLGQPQHFGDGTRLSIL.

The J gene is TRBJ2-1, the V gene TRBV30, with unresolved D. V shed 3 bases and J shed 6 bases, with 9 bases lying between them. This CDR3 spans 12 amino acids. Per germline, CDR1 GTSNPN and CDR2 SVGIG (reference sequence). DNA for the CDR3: TGTGCCTGGAGCCCATTTAGCAATGAGCAGTTCTTC. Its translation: CAWSPFSNEQFF.

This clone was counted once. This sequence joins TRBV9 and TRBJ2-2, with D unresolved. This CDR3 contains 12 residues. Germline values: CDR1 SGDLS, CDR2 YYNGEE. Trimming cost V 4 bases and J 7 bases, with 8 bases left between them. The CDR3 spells CASSPTGGELFF. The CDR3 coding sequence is TGTGCCAGCAGCCCCACTGGCGGGGAGCTGTTTTTT.

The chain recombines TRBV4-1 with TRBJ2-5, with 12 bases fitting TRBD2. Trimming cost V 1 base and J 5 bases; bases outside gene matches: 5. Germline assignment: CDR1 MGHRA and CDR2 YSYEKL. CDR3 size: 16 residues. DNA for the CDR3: TGCGCCAGCAGCCAAGGTCTAGCGGGGGGGCTTGAGACCCAGTACTTC. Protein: CASSQGLAGGLETQYF.

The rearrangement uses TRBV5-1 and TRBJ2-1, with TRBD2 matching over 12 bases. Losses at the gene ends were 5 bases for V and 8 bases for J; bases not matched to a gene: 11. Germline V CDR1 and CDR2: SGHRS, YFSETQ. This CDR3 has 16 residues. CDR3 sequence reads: CASRASSGGAPYEQFF. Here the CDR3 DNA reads TGCGCCAGCAGAGCCTCTAGCGGGGGGGCCCCTTATGAGCAGTTCTTC.

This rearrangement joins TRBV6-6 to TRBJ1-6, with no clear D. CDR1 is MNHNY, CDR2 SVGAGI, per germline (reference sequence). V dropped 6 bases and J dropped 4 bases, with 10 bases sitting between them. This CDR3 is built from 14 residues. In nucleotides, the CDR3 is TGTGCCAGCAGCCCCGGTGAATATAATTCACCCCTCCACTTT. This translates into CASSPGEYNSPLHF.

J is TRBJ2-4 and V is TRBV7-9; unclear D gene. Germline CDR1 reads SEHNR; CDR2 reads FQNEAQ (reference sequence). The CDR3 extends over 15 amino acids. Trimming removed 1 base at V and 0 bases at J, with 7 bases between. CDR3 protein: CASSLVALAKNIQYF. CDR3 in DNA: TGTGCCAGCAGCTTAGTAGCCCTAGCCAAAAACATTCAGTACTTC. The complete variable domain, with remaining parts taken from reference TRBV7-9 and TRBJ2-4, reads DTGVSQNPRHKITKRGQNVTFRCDPISEHNRLYWYRQTLGQGPEFLTYFQNEAQLEKSRLLSDRFSAERPKGSFSTLEIQRTEQGDSAMYLCASSLVALAKNIQYFGAGTRLSVL.

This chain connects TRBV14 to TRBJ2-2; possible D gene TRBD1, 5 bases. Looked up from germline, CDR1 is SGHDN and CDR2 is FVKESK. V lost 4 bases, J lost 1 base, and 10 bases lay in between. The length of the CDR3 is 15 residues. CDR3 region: CASSPLGQNTGELFF. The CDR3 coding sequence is TGTGCCAGCAGCCCGTTAGGACAGAACACCGGGGAGCTGTTTTTT.

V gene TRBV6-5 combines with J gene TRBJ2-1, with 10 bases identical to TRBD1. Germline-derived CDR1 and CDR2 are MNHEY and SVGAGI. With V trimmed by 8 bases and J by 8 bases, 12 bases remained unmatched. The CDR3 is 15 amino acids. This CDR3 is CASGGTGTGEDEQFF. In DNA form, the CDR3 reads TGTGCCAGCGGGGGCACCGGGACAGGGGAAGATGAGCAGTTCTTC.

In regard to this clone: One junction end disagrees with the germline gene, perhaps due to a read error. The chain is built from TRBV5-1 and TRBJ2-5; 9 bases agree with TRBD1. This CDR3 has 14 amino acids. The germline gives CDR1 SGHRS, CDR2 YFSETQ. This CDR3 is CASGLGGQGETQYF. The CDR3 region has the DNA TGCGCCAGCGGCTTGGGGGGACAGGGAGAGACCCAGTACTTC.

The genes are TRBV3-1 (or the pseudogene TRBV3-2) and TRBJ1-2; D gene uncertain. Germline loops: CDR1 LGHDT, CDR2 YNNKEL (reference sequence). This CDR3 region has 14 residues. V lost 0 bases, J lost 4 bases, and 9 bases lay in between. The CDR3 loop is CASSQEGSSYGYTF. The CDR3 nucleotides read TGTGCCAGCAGCCAAGAGGGAAGCTCCTATGGCTACACCTTC.

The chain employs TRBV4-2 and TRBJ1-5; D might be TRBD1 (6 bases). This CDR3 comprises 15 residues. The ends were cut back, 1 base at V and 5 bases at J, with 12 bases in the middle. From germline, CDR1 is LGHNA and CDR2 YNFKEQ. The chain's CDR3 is CASSQAGQLYQPQHF. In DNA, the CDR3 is TGTGCCAGCAGCCAAGCCGGACAGCTCTATCAGCCCCAGCATTTT.

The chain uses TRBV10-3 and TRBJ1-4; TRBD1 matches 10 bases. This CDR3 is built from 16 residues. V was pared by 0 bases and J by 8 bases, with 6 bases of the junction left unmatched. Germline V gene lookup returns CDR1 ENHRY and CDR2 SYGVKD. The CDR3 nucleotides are TGTGCCATCAGTGAGTCGACGGGACAGGGGATGGAAAAACTGTTTTTT. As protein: CAISESTGQGMEKLFF.

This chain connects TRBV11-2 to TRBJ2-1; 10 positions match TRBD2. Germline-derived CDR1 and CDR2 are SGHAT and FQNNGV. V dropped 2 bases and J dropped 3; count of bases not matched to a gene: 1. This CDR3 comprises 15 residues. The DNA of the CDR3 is TGTGCCAGCAGCTTAACTAGCGGGATCTACAATGAGCAGTTCTTC. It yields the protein CASSLTSGIYNEQFF.

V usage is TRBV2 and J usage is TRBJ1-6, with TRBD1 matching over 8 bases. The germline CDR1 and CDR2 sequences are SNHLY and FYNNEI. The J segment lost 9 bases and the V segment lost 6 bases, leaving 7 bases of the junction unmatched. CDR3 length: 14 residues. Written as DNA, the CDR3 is TGTGCCAGCAGCTCACAGGGGGTTACTTCACCCCTCCACTTT. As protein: CASSSQGVTSPLHF.

In DNA, the CDR3 is TGTGCCAGCAACCCGGACGGATGGAGCGGGAATGAGCAGTTCTTC. Translation: CASNPDGWSGNEQFF. The rearrangement uses TRBV2 and TRBJ2-1; tentatively, D is TRBD2 (6 bases). CDR3 length: 15 residues. V was trimmed by 7 bases and J by 7 bases, leaving 20 bases between them. Germline V CDR1 and CDR2: SNHLY, FYNNEI.

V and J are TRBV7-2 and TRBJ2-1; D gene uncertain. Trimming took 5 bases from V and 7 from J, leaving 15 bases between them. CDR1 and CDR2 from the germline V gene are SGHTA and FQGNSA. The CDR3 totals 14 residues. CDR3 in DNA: TGTGCCAGCAGCCCCCGAGTGTGGGGTAATGAGCAGTTCTTC. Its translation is CASSPRVWGNEQFF.

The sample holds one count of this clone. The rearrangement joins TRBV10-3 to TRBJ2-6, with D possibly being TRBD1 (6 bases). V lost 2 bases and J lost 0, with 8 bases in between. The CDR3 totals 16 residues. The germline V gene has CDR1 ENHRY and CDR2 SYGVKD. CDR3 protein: CAISEQGSSGANVLTF. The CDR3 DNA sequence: TGTGCCATCAGTGAGCAGGGGAGCTCTGGGGCCAACGTCCTGACTTTC.

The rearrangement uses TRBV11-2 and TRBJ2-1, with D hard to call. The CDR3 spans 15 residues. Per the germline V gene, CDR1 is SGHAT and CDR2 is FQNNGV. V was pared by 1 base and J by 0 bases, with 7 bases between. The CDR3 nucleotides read TGTGCCAGCAGCTTAGTTATCCACTCCTACAATGAGCAGTTCTTC. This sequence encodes CASSLVIHSYNEQFF.